These T cell receptor beta chains were read from a single sample in a study of Graves' ophthalmopathy and Graves' hyperthyroidism. TCRdb analysed the multiplex PCR reads with MiXCR anew, one entry per CDR3 protein. This table has about 400,000 distinct CDR3 sequences, around 20% appearing once. The material sequenced was peripheral blood. The receptors originated from a woman aged 18-29 years with stable Graves' hyperthyroidism. Each CDR3 is given with its conserved first and last residue. Fields, in order: CDR3 DNA, CDR3 protein, V gene, J gene, clone size, D gene. The D gene is left open where the match is weak. Rows give clone size only sometimes, using once, few, many, or a class for an expanded clone.

CDR3nt: TGTGCCAGTAGTCCCGAGACAGGGTTCGGCAAAAACATTCAGTACTTC
CDR3aa: CASSPETGFGKNIQYF
v_gene: TRBV19
j_gene: TRBJ2-4
abundance: -
d_gene: TRBD1

CDR3nt: TGTGCCAGCAGTCCCCCCCTAGGGGGAGTTGGTGAGCAGTACTTC
CDR3aa: CASSPPLGGVGEQYF
v_gene: TRBV28
j_gene: TRBJ2-7
abundance: many
d_gene: -

CDR3nt: TGTGCCAGCGTGGCCCAGGGGGAAGAGACCCAGTACTTC
CDR3aa: CASVAQGEETQYF
v_gene: TRBV2
j_gene: TRBJ2-5
abundance: many
d_gene: TRBD1

CDR3nt: TGTGCCACCAGCACGGGGGCAGGAGTTACAGATACGCAGTATTTT
CDR3aa: CATSTGAGVTDTQYF
v_gene: TRBV15
j_gene: TRBJ2-3
abundance: -
d_gene: -

CDR3nt: TGCGCCAGCAGCAAATTGGCCGGCACCATATATTTT
CDR3aa: CASSKLAGTIYF
v_gene: TRBV4-1
j_gene: TRBJ1-3
abundance: many
d_gene: -

CDR3nt: TGTGCCAGCAGTCCGGGACAGCTGGGGTCCTACGAGCAGTACTTC
CDR3aa: CASSPGQLGSYEQYF
v_gene: TRBV6-1
j_gene: TRBJ2-7
abundance: -
d_gene: TRBD1

CDR3nt: TGTGCCAGCACCTTAACCCTCAATTCACCCCTCCACTTT
CDR3aa: CASTLTLNSPLHF
v_gene: TRBV6-5
j_gene: TRBJ1-6
abundance: few
d_gene: -

CDR3nt: TGTGCCAGCAGCTTGTGGGCTGGGCAGAACACCGGGGAGCTGTTTTTT
CDR3aa: CASSLWAGQNTGELFF
v_gene: TRBV5-5
j_gene: TRBJ2-2
abundance: -
d_gene: -

CDR3nt: TGTGCCAGCAGGAAGGACAGGGGACACTACGAGCAGTACTTC
CDR3aa: CASRKDRGHYEQYF
v_gene: TRBV11-2
j_gene: TRBJ2-7
abundance: -
d_gene: TRBD1

CDR3nt: TGTGCCAGCAGTCCCGGGACTAGCGGGAGGATCTACGAGCAGTACTTC
CDR3aa: CASSPGTSGRIYEQYF
v_gene: TRBV6-2/TRBV6-3
j_gene: TRBJ2-7
abundance: many
d_gene: TRBD2

CDR3nt: TGCGCCACGTCTCCCCGGGACAGGGGTGAAGCTTTCTTT
CDR3aa: CATSPRDRGEAFF
v_gene: TRBV5-1
j_gene: TRBJ1-1
abundance: many
d_gene: TRBD1

CDR3nt: TGTGCCAGCACAGCCTCTCATACGGGAGGGGTCGAGCAGTACTTC
CDR3aa: CASTASHTGGVEQYF
v_gene: TRBV28
j_gene: TRBJ2-7
abundance: many
d_gene: TRBD2

CDR3nt: TGTGCCAGTAGCCGAAAGACTAGCGGGAGTATTTTGGAGCAGTACTTC
CDR3aa: CASSRKTSGSILEQYF
v_gene: TRBV19
j_gene: TRBJ2-7
abundance: many
d_gene: TRBD2

CDR3nt: TGTGCCAGCAGCCTAGGGGACAGGAGGGAGACCCAGTACTTC
CDR3aa: CASSLGDRRETQYF
v_gene: TRBV7-2
j_gene: TRBJ2-5
abundance: once
d_gene: TRBD1

CDR3nt: TGTGCCAGCGCCCCCAGGGGGAATCAGCCCCAGCATTTT
CDR3aa: CASAPRGNQPQHF
v_gene: TRBV13
j_gene: TRBJ1-5
abundance: many
d_gene: TRBD1

CDR3nt: TGTGCCAGCAGCTTTAGCGGAGTGGGCTACGAGCAGTACTTC
CDR3aa: CASSFSGVGYEQYF
v_gene: TRBV11-2
j_gene: TRBJ2-7
abundance: many
d_gene: -

CDR3nt: TGCAGTGCTAGAGCCGGGGGCCGGGCCAAAAACATTCAGTACTTC
CDR3aa: CSARAGGRAKNIQYF
v_gene: TRBV20-1
j_gene: TRBJ2-4
abundance: -
d_gene: -

CDR3nt: TGTGCCAGCAGCTTAACCATGAACACTGAAGCTTTCTTT
CDR3aa: CASSLTMNTEAFF
v_gene: TRBV7-3
j_gene: TRBJ1-1
abundance: many
d_gene: -

CDR3nt: TGCAGTGCTAGCGGGAGGGAGCGGGAGACCCAGTACTTC
CDR3aa: CSASGRERETQYF
v_gene: TRBV20-1
j_gene: TRBJ2-5
abundance: many
d_gene: TRBD2

CDR3nt: TGTGCCAGCAGTTTCTCTGATTCCGAGGAAAAGTACTTC
CDR3aa: CASSFSDSEEKYF
v_gene: TRBV28
j_gene: TRBJ2-4
abundance: many
d_gene: -

CDR3nt: TGTGCCAGCAGTTACACCGAGAACTACGAGCAGTACTTC
CDR3aa: CASSYTENYEQYF
v_gene: TRBV6-2/TRBV6-3
j_gene: TRBJ2-7
abundance: -
d_gene: -

CDR3nt: TGTGCCAGCAGTTACCCAAAAAGAGTGAGGGAGACCCAGTACTTC
CDR3aa: CASSYPKRVRETQYF
v_gene: TRBV6-2/TRBV6-3
j_gene: TRBJ2-5
abundance: many
d_gene: -

CDR3nt: TGTGCCAGCAGTCCCAGGGGGCGCTATGGCTACACCTTC
CDR3aa: CASSPRGRYGYTF
v_gene: TRBV6-1
j_gene: TRBJ1-2
abundance: -
d_gene: TRBD1

CDR3nt: TGTGCCTGGAGACGGGGGAGTTGGGACGCCGGGGAGCTGTTTTTT
CDR3aa: CAWRRGSWDAGELFF
v_gene: TRBV30
j_gene: TRBJ2-2
abundance: many
d_gene: -

CDR3nt: TGCAGTGCTAGAGATGCCAGCGCTAACTATGGCTACACCTTC
CDR3aa: CSARDASANYGYTF
v_gene: TRBV20-1
j_gene: TRBJ1-2
abundance: many
d_gene: -

CDR3nt: TGCAGTGCTAGGTCCACAGGCTCTGGGGCCAACGTCCTGACTTTC
CDR3aa: CSARSTGSGANVLTF
v_gene: TRBV20-1
j_gene: TRBJ2-6
abundance: once
d_gene: -

CDR3nt: TGCAGTGCCTCCCCAGCCGGGATCGGGAATTCACCCCTCCACTTT
CDR3aa: CSASPAGIGNSPLHF
v_gene: TRBV20-1
j_gene: TRBJ1-6
abundance: many
d_gene: -

CDR3nt: TGCGCCCGACGACAGGGGAGTCAGGAGACCCAGTACTTC
CDR3aa: CARRQGSQETQYF
v_gene: TRBV30
j_gene: TRBJ2-5
abundance: many
d_gene: TRBD1

CDR3nt: TGTGCCAGCAGCAAAACCGCAATGAACACTGAAGCTTTCTTT
CDR3aa: CASSKTAMNTEAFF
v_gene: TRBV7-3
j_gene: TRBJ1-1
abundance: -
d_gene: -

CDR3nt: TGTGCCAGCGCGACCTATCGGGATCAGCCCCAGCATTTT
CDR3aa: CASATYRDQPQHF
v_gene: TRBV6-1
j_gene: TRBJ1-5
abundance: -
d_gene: -

CDR3nt: TGTGCCAGCAGCTTCAGCCTCGGGACTAGCGGGAGTGTTCAAGAGACCCAGTACTTC
CDR3aa: CASSFSLGTSGSVQETQYF
v_gene: TRBV7-2
j_gene: TRBJ2-5
abundance: -
d_gene: TRBD2

CDR3nt: TGTGCCAGCAGCTTAGCGGGGGGCTTCCAAGAGACCCAGTACTTC
CDR3aa: CASSLAGGFQETQYF
v_gene: TRBV7-3
j_gene: TRBJ2-5
abundance: few
d_gene: TRBD2

CDR3nt: TGCGCCAGCAGCACCGGACAGGGGGATTCCTACGAGCAGTACTTC
CDR3aa: CASSTGQGDSYEQYF
v_gene: TRBV5-1
j_gene: TRBJ2-7
abundance: few
d_gene: TRBD1

CDR3nt: TGCAGTGCTAGCTCCCCAGAGACCACCTACGAGCAGTACTTC
CDR3aa: CSASSPETTYEQYF
v_gene: TRBV20-1
j_gene: TRBJ2-7
abundance: many
d_gene: -

CDR3nt: TGTGCCAGCAGTGGTCGTCTCACAGGGGATTTCGGCTACACCTTC
CDR3aa: CASSGRLTGDFGYTF
v_gene: TRBV25-1
j_gene: TRBJ1-2
abundance: -
d_gene: TRBD1

CDR3nt: TGCAGTGCTCAGCGGACGCCCCACCAGCCCCAGCATTTT
CDR3aa: CSAQRTPHQPQHF
v_gene: TRBV20-1
j_gene: TRBJ1-5
abundance: -
d_gene: -

CDR3nt: TGTGCCAGCAGCTCCGGGCAGCTGATGGACTTC
CDR3aa: CASSSGQLMDF
v_gene: TRBV7-9
j_gene: TRBJ2-5
abundance: many
d_gene: -

CDR3nt: TGTGCCAGCAGCCAAGGGCACGGACAAGAGACCCAGTACTTC
CDR3aa: CASSQGHGQETQYF
v_gene: TRBV3-1
j_gene: TRBJ2-5
abundance: -
d_gene: -

CDR3nt: TGTGCCAGCAGCCCTCGGGGACAGGGGGCCACTGAAGCTTTCTTT
CDR3aa: CASSPRGQGATEAFF
v_gene: TRBV7-9
j_gene: TRBJ1-1
abundance: many
d_gene: TRBD1

CDR3nt: TGTGCCAGCAGTTCCCTGACAGGGGGCTCCTACGAGCAGTACTTC
CDR3aa: CASSSLTGGSYEQYF
v_gene: TRBV27
j_gene: TRBJ2-7
abundance: -
d_gene: TRBD1

CDR3nt: TGTGCCAGCAGCTTGGGACTCCAAGAGACCCAGTACTTC
CDR3aa: CASSLGLQETQYF
v_gene: TRBV7-2
j_gene: TRBJ2-5
abundance: many
d_gene: -

CDR3nt: TGTGCCAGCAGTTCGACAGGGGGTTATGGCTACACCTTC
CDR3aa: CASSSTGGYGYTF
v_gene: TRBV28
j_gene: TRBJ1-2
abundance: few
d_gene: TRBD1